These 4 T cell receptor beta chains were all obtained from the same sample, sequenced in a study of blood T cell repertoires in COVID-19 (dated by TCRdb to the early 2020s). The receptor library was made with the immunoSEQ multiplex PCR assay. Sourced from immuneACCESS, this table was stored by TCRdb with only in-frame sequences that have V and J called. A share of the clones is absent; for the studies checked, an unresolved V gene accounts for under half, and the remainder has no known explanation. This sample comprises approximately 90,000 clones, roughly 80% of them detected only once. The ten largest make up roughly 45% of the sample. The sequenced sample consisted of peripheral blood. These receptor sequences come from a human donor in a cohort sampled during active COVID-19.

The CDR3 sequence is CATSPGTGVAGELFF. DNA for the CDR3: TGTGCCACCAGCCCCGGGACAGGGGTGGCCGGGGAGCTGTTTTTT. This chain joins TRBV24-1 and TRBJ2-2; 10 bases fit TRBD1. This CDR3 is built from 15 residues. CDR1 is KGHDR, CDR2 SFDVKD, per germline. With V trimmed by 7 bases and J by 6 bases, 7 bases remained unmatched.

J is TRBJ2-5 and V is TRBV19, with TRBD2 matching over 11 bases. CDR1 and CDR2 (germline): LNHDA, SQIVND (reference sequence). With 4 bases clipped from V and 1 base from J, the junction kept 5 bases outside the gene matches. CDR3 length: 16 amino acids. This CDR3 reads CASSRSLAGGQETQYF. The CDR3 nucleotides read TGTGCCAGTAGTAGATCGCTAGCGGGAGGCCAAGAGACCCAGTACTTC. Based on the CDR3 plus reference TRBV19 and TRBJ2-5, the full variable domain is DGGITQSPKYLFRKEGQNVTLSCEQNLNHDAMYWYRQDPGQGLRLIYYSQIVNDFQKGDIAEGYSVSREKKESFPLTVTSAQKNPTAFYLCASSRSLAGGQETQYFGPGTRLLVL.

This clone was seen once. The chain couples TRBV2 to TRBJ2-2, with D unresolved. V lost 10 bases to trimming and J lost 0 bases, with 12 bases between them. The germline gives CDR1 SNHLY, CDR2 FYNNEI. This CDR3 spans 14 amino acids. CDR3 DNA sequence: TGTGCCACCCAAGGCGCGGCGAACACCGGGGAGCTGTTTTTT. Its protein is CATQGAANTGELFF.

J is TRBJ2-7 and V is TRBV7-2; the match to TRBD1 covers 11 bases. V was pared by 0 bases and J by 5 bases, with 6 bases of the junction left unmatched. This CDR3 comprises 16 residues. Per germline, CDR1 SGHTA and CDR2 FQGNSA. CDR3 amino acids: CASSLAPGTGGDEQYF. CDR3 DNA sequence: TGTGCCAGCAGCTTAGCGCCGGGGACAGGGGGAGACGAGCAGTACTTC. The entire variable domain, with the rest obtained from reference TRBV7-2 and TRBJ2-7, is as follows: GAGVSQSPSNKVTEKGKDVELRCDPISGHTALYWYRQSLGQGLEFLIYFQGNSAPDKSGLPSDRFSAERTGGSVSTLTIQRTQQEDSAVYLCASSLAPGTGGDEQYFGPGTRLTVT.